A selection of T cell receptor beta chains follows, all from one sample in a study of blood T cell repertoires in COVID-19. Sequencing was performed with immunoSEQ multiplex PCR; in TCRdb, only in-frame clones are kept and a portion is missing. Of about 160,000 clones listed, about three quarters were seen once; the top ten hold 7% to 10%. Sequences were obtained from peripheral blood. The receptors stem from a man aged 55-75 years with acute or convalescent COVID-19. CDR3s include the opening cysteine and the closing phenylalanine or tryptophan. D genes are given only for firm matches. Not all rows give a size; the values are once, few, many and, for expanded clones, a class.

clone size	J gene	D gene	V gene	CDR3 protein	CDR3 DNA
.	TRBJ2-1	.	TRBV24-1	CATKGSSGLYNEQFF	TGTGCCACCAAGGGCTCGAGCGGACTCTACAATGAGCAGTTCTTC
.	TRBJ2-1	.	TRBV9	CASRWNDLDNEQFF	TGTGCCAGCAGGTGGAACGACTTGGACAATGAGCAGTTCTTC
.	TRBJ1-3	.	TRBV5-1	CASSLIQGAGNTIYF	TGCGCCAGCAGCTTGATACAGGGAGCTGGAAACACCATATATTTT
.	TRBJ1-1	TRBD1	TRBV19	CASRFRGTGGVRDTEAFF	TGTGCCAGTAGATTCCGCGGGACAGGGGGCGTTCGGGACACTGAAGCTTTCTTT
.	TRBJ1-1	.	TRBV5-1	CASSGAPDSRNTEAFF	TGCGCCAGCAGCGGAGCTCCGGACAGCCGAAACACTGAAGCTTTCTTT
.	TRBJ1-2	.	TRBV2	CASILGGPDGYTF	TGTGCCAGTATATTGGGGGGGCCTGATGGCTACACCTTC
few	TRBJ2-2	TRBD2	TRBV11-2	CASSSPEGTRNTGELFF	TGTGCCAGCAGCTCCCCCGAGGGGACTAGAAACACCGGGGAGCTGTTTTTT
.	TRBJ2-3	.	TRBV4-1	CASSQGWAGSSTDTQYF	TGCGCCAGCAGCCAAGGGTGGGCAGGGTCTAGCACAGATACGCAGTATTTT
few	TRBJ1-2	.	TRBV19	CASSVGISGGYTF	TGTGCCAGTAGCGTCGGGATAAGTGGAGGCTACACCTTC
.	TRBJ2-7	.	TRBV27	CASSLYSGISYEQYF	TGTGCCAGCAGTTTATATTCAGGGATCTCCTACGAGCAGTACTTC
.	TRBJ2-7	.	TRBV5-5	CASSLTGLLEQYF	TGTGCCAGCAGCTTGACAGGCCTATTAGAGCAGTACTTC
.	TRBJ1-2	TRBD1	TRBV2	CASTLTGRYGYTF	TGTGCCAGCACGTTGACAGGGCGCTATGGCTACACCTTC
.	TRBJ1-4	.	TRBV2	CASSDSEGDEKLFF	TGTGCCAGCAGTGATTCGGAAGGGGATGAAAAACTGTTTTTT
.	TRBJ1-5	.	TRBV19	CASSMSDSLQHF	TGTGCCAGTAGTATGTCGGACAGTTTGCAGCATTTT
few	TRBJ1-1	TRBD1	TRBV15	CATSRARYRGATEAFF	TGTGCCACCAGCAGGGCTCGATACAGGGGGGCGACTGAAGCTTTCTTT
once	TRBJ2-5	.	TRBV6-5	CASSYRQASYQETQYF	TGTGCCAGCAGTTACCGGCAGGCCTCTTACCAAGAGACCCAGTACTTC
once	TRBJ1-1	.	TRBV4-1	CASSQDPDTEAFF	TGCGCCAGCAGCCAAGACCCGGACACTGAAGCTTTCTTT
.	TRBJ2-7	TRBD1	TRBV4-2	CASSQVQGAYEQYF	TGTGCCAGCAGCCAAGTTCAGGGGGCCTACGAGCAGTACTTC
.	TRBJ1-2	TRBD1	TRBV29-1	CSVPGTGGRYTF	TGCAGCGTTCCCGGGACAGGGGGACGCTACACCTTC
.	TRBJ2-1	TRBD2	TRBV6-6	CASSYMLAGVAEQFF	TGTGCCAGCAGTTATATGCTAGCGGGGGTCGCTGAGCAGTTCTTC
.	TRBJ1-3	.	TRBV19	CASSTGSSGNTIYF	TGTGCCAGTAGTACGGGATCCTCTGGAAACACCATATATTTT
.	TRBJ2-7	.	TRBV7-3	CASSPTSGSEQYF	TGTGCCAGCAGCCCAACTTCAGGATCCGAGCAGTACTTC
.	TRBJ2-1	TRBD1	TRBV19	CASSIDDRQGEQFF	TGTGCCAGTAGTATAGATGATAGACAGGGCGAGCAGTTCTTC
.	TRBJ1-2	TRBD1	TRBV24-1	CATSDGTGGPYGYTF	TGTGCCACCAGTGATGGGACAGGGGGCCCATATGGCTACACCTTC
.	TRBJ1-2	.	TRBV30	CAWSPGYGGDNYGYTF	TGTGCCTGGAGTCCGGGGTACGGGGGTGATAACTATGGCTACACCTTC